The present entry profiles one T cell receptor beta chain with its context. The data were obtained in a study of cytomegalovirus exposure and HLA in healthy donors. Germline V gene sequence: CDR1 LNHDA, CDR2 SQIVND (reference sequence). The CDR3 spans 15 residues. J lost 5 bases, V lost 6 bases, and 9 bases had no gene match. PCR amplification relied on 60 Vbeta primers (plus 13 Jbeta primers). The data were produced by immunoSEQ multiplex PCR, yet TCRdb's version contains in-frame clones alone and is incomplete. The sample carries over 110,000 clones, more than 75% recorded once. The V and J genes are TRBV19 and TRBJ1-4; 7 bases are a match to TRBD1. Material: PBMCs. The source of this sequence is a woman aged 40 to 50 in good health and CMV-seropositive. The CDR3 coding sequence is TGTGCCAGTAGGGACCAGGGGGACAAGAATGAAAAACTGTTTTTT. This gives the protein CASRDQGDKNEKLFF. Variable domain in full (rest from reference TRBV19 and TRBJ1-4): DGGITQSPKYLFRKEGQNVTLSCEQNLNHDAMYWYRQDPGQGLRLIYYSQIVNDFQKGDIAEGYSVSREKKESFPLTVTSAQKNPTAFYLCASRDQGDKNEKLFFGSGTQLSVL.